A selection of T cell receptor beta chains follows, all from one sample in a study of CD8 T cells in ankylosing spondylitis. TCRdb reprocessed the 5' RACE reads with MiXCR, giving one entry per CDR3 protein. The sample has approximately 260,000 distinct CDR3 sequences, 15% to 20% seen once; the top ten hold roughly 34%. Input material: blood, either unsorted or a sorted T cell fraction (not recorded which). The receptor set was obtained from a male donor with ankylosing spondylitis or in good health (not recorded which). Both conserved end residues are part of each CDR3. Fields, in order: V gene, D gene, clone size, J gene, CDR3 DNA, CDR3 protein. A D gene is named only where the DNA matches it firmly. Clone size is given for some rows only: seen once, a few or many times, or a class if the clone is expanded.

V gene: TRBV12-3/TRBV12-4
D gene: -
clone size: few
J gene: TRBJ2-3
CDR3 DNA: TGTGCCAGCAGTTTGCCCACCGAGGGCGCAGTCACAGATACGCAGTATTTT
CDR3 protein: CASSLPTEGAVTDTQYF

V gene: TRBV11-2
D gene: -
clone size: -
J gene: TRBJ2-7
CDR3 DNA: TGTGCCAGCAGCTTAGAGGATGGGACGGTTTATGACGAGCAGTACTTC
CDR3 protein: CASSLEDGTVYDEQYF

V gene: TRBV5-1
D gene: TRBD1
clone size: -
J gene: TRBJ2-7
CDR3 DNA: TGCGCCAGCCGGGACAGGGGAATGGACGAGCAGTACTTC
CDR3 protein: CASRDRGMDEQYF

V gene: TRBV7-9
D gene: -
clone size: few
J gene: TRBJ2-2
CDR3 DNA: TGTGCCAGCATCCAAAGCGGCAGGGATGTTACCGGGGAGCTGTTTTTT
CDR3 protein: CASIQSGRDVTGELFF

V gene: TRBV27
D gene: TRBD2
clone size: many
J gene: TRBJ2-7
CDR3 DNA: TGTGCCAGCAGTTCCGGACTAGCGGGATTCTACGAGCAGTACTTC
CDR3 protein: CASSSGLAGFYEQYF

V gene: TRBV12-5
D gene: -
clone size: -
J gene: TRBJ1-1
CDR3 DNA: TGTGCTAGTGGTTTGATCCGAGGGGGTGAAGCTTTCTTT
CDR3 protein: CASGLIRGGEAFF

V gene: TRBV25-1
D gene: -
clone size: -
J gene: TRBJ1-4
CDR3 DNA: TGTGCCAGCAGTCTCGGAACTAATGAAAAACTGTTTTTT
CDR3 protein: CASSLGTNEKLFF

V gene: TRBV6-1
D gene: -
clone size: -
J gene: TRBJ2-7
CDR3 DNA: TGTGCCAGCAGCATTAACAGAGCCTACGAGCAGTACTTC
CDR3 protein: CASSINRAYEQYF

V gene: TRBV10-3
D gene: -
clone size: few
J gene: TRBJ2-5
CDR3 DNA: TGTGCCATCAGTGACATACACCCACCGGGAGAGACCCAGTACTTC
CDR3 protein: CAISDIHPPGETQYF

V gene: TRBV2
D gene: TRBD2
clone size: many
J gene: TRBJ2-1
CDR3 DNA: TGTGCCAGCAGCCCCCGAGCAGCGGGAGATCAAAGTGAGCAGTTCTTC
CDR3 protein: CASSPRAAGDQSEQFF

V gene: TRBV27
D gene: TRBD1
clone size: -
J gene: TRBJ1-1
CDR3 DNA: TGTGCCAGCAGGACCACAGGGGAGTGGGGCACTGAAGCTTTCTTT
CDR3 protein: CASRTTGEWGTEAFF

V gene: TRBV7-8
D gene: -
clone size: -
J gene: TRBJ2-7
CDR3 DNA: TGTGCCAGCAGCTTAGCAGAAAGGGGCCGGTCCTACGAGCAGTACTTC
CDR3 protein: CASSLAERGRSYEQYF

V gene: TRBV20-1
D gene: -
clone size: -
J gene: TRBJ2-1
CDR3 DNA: TGCAGTGCTAGAAATCCGGAGTCCGTTCACCAGAGTGAGCAGTTCTTC
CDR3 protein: CSARNPESVHQSEQFF

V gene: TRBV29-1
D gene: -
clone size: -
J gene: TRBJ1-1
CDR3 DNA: TGCAGCGTTGGGGTAGGGGCGGTGAACACTGAAGCTTTCTTT
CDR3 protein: CSVGVGAVNTEAFF

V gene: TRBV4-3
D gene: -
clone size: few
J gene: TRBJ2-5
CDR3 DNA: TGCGCCAGCAGCCAAGTCGGGTCCTCCGAGACCCAGTACTTC
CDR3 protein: CASSQVGSSETQYF

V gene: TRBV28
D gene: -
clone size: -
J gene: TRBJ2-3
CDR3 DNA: TGTGCCAGCAGTTTCGCCTTTCCGACTAGCACAGATACGCAGTATTTT
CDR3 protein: CASSFAFPTSTDTQYF

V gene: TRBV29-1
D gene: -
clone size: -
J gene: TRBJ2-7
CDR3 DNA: TGCAGCGTTTCCCCGGGACTTGGGACCTACGAGCAGTACTTC
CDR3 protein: CSVSPGLGTYEQYF

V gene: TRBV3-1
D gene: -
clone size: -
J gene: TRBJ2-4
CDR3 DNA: TGTGCCAGCAGCCAAGTGCTGGGAATGGAGAACATTCAGTACTTC
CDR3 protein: CASSQVLGMENIQYF

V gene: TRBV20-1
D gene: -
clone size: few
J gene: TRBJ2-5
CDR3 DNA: TGCAGTGCTCCAAAGAGACTGGGACAAGAGACCCAGTACTTC
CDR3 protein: CSAPKRLGQETQYF

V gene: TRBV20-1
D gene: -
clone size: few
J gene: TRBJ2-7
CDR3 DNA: TGCAGTGCTAGCGACTCCGTCCCCGACGAGCAGTACTTC
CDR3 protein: CSASDSVPDEQYF

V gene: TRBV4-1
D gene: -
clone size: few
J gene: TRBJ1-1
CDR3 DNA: TGCGCCAGCAGCCAAACTCCGACAGCGGACTCTGAAGCTTTCTTT
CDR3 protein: CASSQTPTADSEAFF

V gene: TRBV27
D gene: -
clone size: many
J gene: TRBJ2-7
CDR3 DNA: TGTGCCAGCAGGACTACAGGCCTCGAGCAGTACTTC
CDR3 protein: CASRTTGLEQYF

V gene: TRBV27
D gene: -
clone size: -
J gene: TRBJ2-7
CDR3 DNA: TGTGCCAGCAGTCCCAGAGGGGGGCGGGAGTTCCACGAGCAGTACTTC
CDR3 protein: CASSPRGGREFHEQYF

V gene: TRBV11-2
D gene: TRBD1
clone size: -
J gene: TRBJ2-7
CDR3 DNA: TGTGCCAGCAGCGGACGGACAGGGGCTAACCACGAGCAGTACTTC
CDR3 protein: CASSGRTGANHEQYF

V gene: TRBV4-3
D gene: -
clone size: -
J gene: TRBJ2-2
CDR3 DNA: TGCGCCAGCAGCCAAGGGACAGCCGCGAACACCGGGGAGCTGTTTTTT
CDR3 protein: CASSQGTAANTGELFF

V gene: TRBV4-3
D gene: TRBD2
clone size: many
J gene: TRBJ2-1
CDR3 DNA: TGCGCCAGCAGCCAAGACCGACTAGCCCCCGACAATGAGCAGTTCTTC
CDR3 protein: CASSQDRLAPDNEQFF

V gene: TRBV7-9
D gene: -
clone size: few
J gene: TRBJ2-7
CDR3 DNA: TGTGCCAGCAGCTTCGATTACGAGCAGTACTTC
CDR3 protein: CASSFDYEQYF

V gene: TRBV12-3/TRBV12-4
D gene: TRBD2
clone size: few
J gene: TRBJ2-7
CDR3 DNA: TGTGCCAGCAGTTACTGGGGGACTAGCGACTACGAGCAGTACTTC
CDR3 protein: CASSYWGTSDYEQYF

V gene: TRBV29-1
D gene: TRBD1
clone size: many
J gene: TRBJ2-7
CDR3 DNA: TGCAGCGTTGTTTGGCAGGGGGTAGCTACCTTACGATACGAGCAGTACTTC
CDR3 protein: CSVVWQGVATLRYEQYF

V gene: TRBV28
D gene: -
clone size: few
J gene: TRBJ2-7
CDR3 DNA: TGTGCCAGTTCGTCCTTTACCTCTTCCCTCGAGCAGTACTTC
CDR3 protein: CASSSFTSSLEQYF

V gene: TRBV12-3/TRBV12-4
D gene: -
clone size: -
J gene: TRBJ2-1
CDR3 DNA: TGTGCCACCCTAAGGGCGGACAATGAGCAGTTCTTC
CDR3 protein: CATLRADNEQFF

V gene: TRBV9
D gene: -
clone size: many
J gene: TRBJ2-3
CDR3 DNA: TGTGCCAGCAGCGTAGTTGCGATGGATACGCAGTATTTT
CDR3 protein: CASSVVAMDTQYF

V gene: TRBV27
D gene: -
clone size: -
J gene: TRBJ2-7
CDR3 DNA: TGTGCCAGCAGTCTATTGGGGAACCGGGAGCAGTACTTC
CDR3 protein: CASSLLGNREQYF

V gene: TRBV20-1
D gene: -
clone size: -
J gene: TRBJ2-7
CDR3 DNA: TGCAGTGCCAGCTCGGGACCCCCCAGGGAGCAGTACTTC
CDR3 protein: CSASSGPPREQYF

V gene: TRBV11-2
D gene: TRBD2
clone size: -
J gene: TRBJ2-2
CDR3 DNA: TGTGCCAGCAGCTTAGATCCCTTACTAGCGGGAATCGGGGAGCTGTTTTTT
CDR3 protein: CASSLDPLLAGIGELFF

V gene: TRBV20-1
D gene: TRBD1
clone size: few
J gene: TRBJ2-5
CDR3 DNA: TGCAGTGCTAGAGATAGGGACAGGGGCAAAGAGACCCAGTACTTC
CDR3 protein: CSARDRDRGKETQYF

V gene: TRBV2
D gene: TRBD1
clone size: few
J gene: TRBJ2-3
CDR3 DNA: TGTGCCAGCAGTGCAGGGACAGTCAAGATAAGCACAGATACGCAGTATTTT
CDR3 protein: CASSAGTVKISTDTQYF

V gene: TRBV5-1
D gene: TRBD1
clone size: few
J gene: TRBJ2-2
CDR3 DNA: TGCGCCAGCAGCTTGGGACAGGGTACCGCGTTGAACACCGGGGAGCTGTTTTTT
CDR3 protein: CASSLGQGTALNTGELFF

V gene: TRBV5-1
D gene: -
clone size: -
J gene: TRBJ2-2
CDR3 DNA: TGCGCCAGCAGCTTACCGGGACAAAACACCGGGGAGCTGTTTTTT
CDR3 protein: CASSLPGQNTGELFF

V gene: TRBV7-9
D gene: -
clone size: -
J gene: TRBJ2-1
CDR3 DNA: TGTGCCAGCAGCTTCGGGACCGAATTTAATGAGCAGTTCTTC
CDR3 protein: CASSFGTEFNEQFF

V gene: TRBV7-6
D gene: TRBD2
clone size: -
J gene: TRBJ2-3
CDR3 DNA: TGTGCCAGCAGCCCGAGCGGGAGGTCGGATACGCAGTATTTT
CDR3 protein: CASSPSGRSDTQYF

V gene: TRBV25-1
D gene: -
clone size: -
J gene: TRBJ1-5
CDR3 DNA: TGTGCCAGCAGTGAATCTGGGAGGGATCAGCCCCAGCATTTT
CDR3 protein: CASSESGRDQPQHF

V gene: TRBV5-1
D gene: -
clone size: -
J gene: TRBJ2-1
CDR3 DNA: TGCGCCAGCAGCTTGGAGGAGGTCTACAATGAGCAGTTCTTC
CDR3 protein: CASSLEEVYNEQFF

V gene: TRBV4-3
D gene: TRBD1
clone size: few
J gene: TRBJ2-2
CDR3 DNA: TGCGCCAGCAGCCAGAACCGGGACAGCCACACCGGGGAGCTGTTTTTT
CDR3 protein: CASSQNRDSHTGELFF

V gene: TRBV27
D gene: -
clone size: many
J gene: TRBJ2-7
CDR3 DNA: TGTGCCAGCAGTTTAAGTGGTTACTACGAGCAGTACTTC
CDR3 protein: CASSLSGYYEQYF

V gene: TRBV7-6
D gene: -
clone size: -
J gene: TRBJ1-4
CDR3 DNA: TGTGCCAGCAGCTTAGGCGCGTTTGCAACTAATGAAAAACTGTTTTTT
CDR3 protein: CASSLGAFATNEKLFF

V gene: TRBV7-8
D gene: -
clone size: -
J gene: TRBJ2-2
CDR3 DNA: TGTGCCAGCATCCCAGCGGGCCTTGCCGCCGGGGAGCTGTTTTTT
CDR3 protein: CASIPAGLAAGELFF

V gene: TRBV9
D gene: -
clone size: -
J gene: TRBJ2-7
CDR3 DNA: TGTGCCAGCAGCCCCCGGACAGGAGGGGCTAACGAGCAGTACTTC
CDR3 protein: CASSPRTGGANEQYF

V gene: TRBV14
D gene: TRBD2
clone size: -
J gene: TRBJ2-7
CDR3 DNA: TGTGCCAGCAGCCAATTCCCAAGGGGAGGGTACGAGCAGTACTTC
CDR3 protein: CASSQFPRGGYEQYF

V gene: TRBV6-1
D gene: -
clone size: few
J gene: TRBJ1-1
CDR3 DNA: TGTGCCAGCAGTGAGGTCGCAGAAAAGAACACTGAAGCTTTCTTT
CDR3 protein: CASSEVAEKNTEAFF

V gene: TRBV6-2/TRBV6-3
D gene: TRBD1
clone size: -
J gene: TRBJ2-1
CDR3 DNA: TGTGCCAGCAGTACCCGGGACAGGATAAGCTCCTACAATGAGGAGTTCTTC
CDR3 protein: CASSTRDRISSYNEEFF

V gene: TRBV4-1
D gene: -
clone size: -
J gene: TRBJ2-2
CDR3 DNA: TGCGCCAGCAGCCAGCTGTTTCACGAAACCGGGGAGCTGTTTTTT
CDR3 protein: CASSQLFHETGELFF

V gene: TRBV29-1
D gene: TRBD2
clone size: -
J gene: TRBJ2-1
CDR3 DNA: TGCAGCGTTGAAGGGTTGGCTAGCGGGATGGGATACAATGAGCAGTTCTTC
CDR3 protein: CSVEGLASGMGYNEQFF

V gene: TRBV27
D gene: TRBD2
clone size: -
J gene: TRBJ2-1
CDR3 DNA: TGTGCCAGCAGTTTATCGGCTAGCGGGGAACTCTACAATGAGCAGTTCTTC
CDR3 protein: CASSLSASGELYNEQFF

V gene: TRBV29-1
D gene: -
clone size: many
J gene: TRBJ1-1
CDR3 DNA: TGCAGCGTCCTCAGGGGTTTATCGGATCTAGCTTTCTTT
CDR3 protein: CSVLRGLSDLAFF